This TCR beta chain was documented in a study of shared clonotypes between healthy human individuals. Profiled with immunoSEQ multiplex PCR; TCRdb holds only in-frame clones, not every one. The sample lists millions of clones; 85% to 95% were seen once. Germline V gene sequence: CDR1 SGHTA, CDR2 FQGNSA. CDR3 length: 16 amino acids. V lost 5 bases, J lost 5 bases, and 10 bases stayed unmatched. This chain joins TRBV7-2 and TRBJ1-2; 11 bases are shared with TRBD1. The sequenced sample consisted of naive CD4+ T cells from PBMCs. As to subset: CD45RA+ positively selected. The TCR was taken from a young man in good health. Some clones in this sample may be carry-over from other donors' samples. CDR3 sequence: CASSTRGDRGRYGYTF. CDR3 nucleotide sequence: TGTGCCAGCAGCACGCGTGGGGACAGGGGGAGATATGGCTACACCTTC.